This T cell receptor (beta chain) was sequenced for a study of cytomegalovirus exposure and HLA in healthy donors. Overall study context: Most donors, 81% of approximately 400 genotyped, fell in the Caucasian-associated ancestry cluster.

Primers: 60 Vbeta forward and 13 Jbeta reverse. Only in-frame clones appear in the TCRdb table, and some are missing; sequencing was by immunoSEQ multiplex PCR. In total, the table holds about 200,000 clones. The study, taken as a whole, reports: Testing in vitro showed a few CMV-associated chains specific for CMV antigens.

With regard to this clone: Antigen: not known.

The sequence was collected from a girl aged 2 to 10 in good health and CMV-seropositive. Sequencing was carried out using PBMCs.

CDR3 region: CASRPLSGTGPYQPQHF. DNA of the CDR3: TGTGCCAGCAGGCCCCTCTCCGGGACAGGCCCCTATCAGCCCCAGCATTTT. The V and J genes are TRBV28 and TRBJ1-5, with 8 positions matching TRBD1. CDR1 MDHEN and CDR2 SYDVKM come from the germline V gene. V shed 6 bases and J 5 bases; nucleotides not matched to a gene: 15. The CDR3 is 17 amino acids. Complete variable domain (other parts from reference TRBV28 and TRBJ1-5): DVKVTQSSRYLVKRTGEKVFLECVQDMDHENMFWYRQDPGLGLRLIYFSYDVKMKEKGDIPEGYSVSREKKERFSLILESASTNQTSMYLCASRPLSGTGPYQPQHFGDGTRLSIL.